This T cell receptor beta chain derives from a study of T-cell memory formation after mild COVID-19 listed by TCRdb under 2021. With regard to the full study: TCR sequence clusters from the two donors were largely donor specific. Two young, previously healthy adult volunteers, one female and one male, were included in the cohort. In a couple of donors, T-cell clones that expanded and contracted after mild COVID-19 were tracked by sequencing TCRalpha and TCRbeta repertoires over time.

PBMCs were isolated by Ficoll-Paque density gradient centrifugation. Overall results and qualifications from the work: Contracting CD4+ clones appeared mostly in the CM and EM memory subsets, whereas CD8+ clones were enriched in EMRA. The study covered only a couple of mild cases, and larger cohorts including severe cases with pre-infection samples were considered necessary. The detection of some responding clones in pre-infection memory suggests that pre-existing cross-reactive memory T cells joined the SARS-CoV-2 response. Clones contracting from day 15 to 85 had balanced CD4/CD8 phenotypes, while a second wave expanding from day 15 to 37 was biased towards CD4+. The second-wave clones that peaked on day 37 were not confirmed to be SARS-CoV-2 specific.

Instrument used: Illumina NovaSeq 6000. Using 5'RACE with constant-segment primers, TCRalpha and TCRbeta cDNA libraries were constructed, with sample barcodes and unique molecular identifiers added in the process. Trizol reagent was used to extract RNA from every sample. Library amplification was performed in two PCR steps, and a second sample barcode and Illumina TruSeq adapters were introduced in the second step. Sequencing of libraries was performed on an Illumina NovaSeq with 2 x 150 bp paired-end reads. As for the original processing: Reads were demultiplexed and collapsed into UMI-guided consensus sequences with migec v1.2.7. With mixcr v2.1.11, UMI consensuses were aligned to TRA and TRB V and J templates and assembled into clonotypes. A clonotype was counted as expanded or contracted only if both edgeR and NoisET called the change significant, with noise models trained on biological replicates. For edgeR calls, a false discovery rate-adjusted p below 0.01 and a log2 fold-change threshold of 1 were applied. PCA with hierarchical clustering of max-normalized trajectories of the 1000 most abundant clonotypes was used as exploratory dynamics analysis. The CD4 or CD8 phenotype of responding clones was assigned using the separately sequenced CD4+ and CD8+ repertoires. Starting from the raw public reads, TCRdb applied fastp trimming at Q25, assembled clones with MiXCR and retained in-frame beta chains. One record per CDR3 amino acid sequence lists the most common genes and DNA. TCRdb's processing, not the study's, gives the V and J calls here. The table for this sample lists roughly 260,000 distinct CDR3 sequences; less than 20% of them were counted only once. The biggest ten clones account for approximately 3.5% of the sample.

The germline ends are 8 bases apart after V is trimmed by 5 bases and J by 0 bases. The CDR3 runs 14 amino acids, cysteine and phenylalanine included. The entry retains the CDR3 DNA only, 42 bases that are in frame from base 1. This clonotype appeared a few times. Its antigen has not been determined. No qualities accompany the bases; no much larger clone lies one base away. The sequenced sample consisted of PBMCs or a T cell subset sorted from them (not recorded which). The receptor was derived from a young man who had mild COVID-19 (a few samples of this study predate the infection). The sample titles of this study are shuffled in the database, so cell type and time point are left out; the donor was told from shared clones. Here the chain combines TRBV12-3 or TRBV12-4 and TRBJ1-3, with the D segment identity uncertain. The DNA sequence is TGTGCCAGCAGTCACCGGAGCTCTGGAAACACCATATATTTT. This is translated as CASSHRSSGNTIYF.